This TCR beta chain was observed in a study of blood T cell repertoires in COVID-19. About the research overall: PBMCs, B-cell-depleted T cells, or T cells provided the cDNA or gDNA that made up the material.

Original data processing: How many nucleated cells were present was estimated from reference gene primer amplification. Measured with immunoSEQ multiplex PCR; TCRdb has only the in-frame clones, and not every one. That table gives V, J and clone size, and the DNA gave D and trimming. The sample lists about 280,000 clones, 90% seen once, with about 1.7% in the top ten. V lost 4 bases and J 7 bases, leaving 12 bases between the germline ends. The CDR3 is 13 residues long. CDR1 SGHNT and CDR2 YYREEE come from the germline V gene (reference sequence). In terms of age and location, participants ranged from roughly 18 to 100 years and lived in approximately 26 US areas. Cohort allocation depended upon clinical history that participants reported.

The chain employs TRBV5-4 and TRBJ2-1; perhaps TRBD2 as D (5 bases). The specimen sequenced was PBMCs or T cells enriched from blood (not recorded which). This receptor was taken from a woman under 30 with acute COVID-19. CDR3 amino acids: CASSGGRGNEQFF. The DNA for the CDR3 is TGTGCCAGCAGCGGCGGTCGAGGGAATGAGCAGTTCTTC.